Below are 21 T cell receptor delta chains sequenced from a single sample in a study of delta chains in infants with herpesvirus infections. PBMC RNA was reverse transcribed using gamma-chain- and delta-chain-specific primers. TCRdb reanalysed the RT-PCR reads via CATT. The sample shows 2,000 to 3,000 delta-chain clones, 30% to 40% of them seen only once. This sample comprised peripheral blood, obtained at time point 4 of longitudinal follow-up. Receptor source: a human donor who was a Ugandan infant, either HIV-exposed or HIV-unexposed (not recorded which).

V gene TRDV1 combines with J gene TRDJ1; D is possibly TRDD3 (5 bases). The CDR3 is 18 residues long. The V gene's germline CDR1 is TSWWSYY and CDR2 QGS. Trimming left V 1 base short and J 0 bases short, with 18 bases between. The CDR3 nucleotides read TGTGCTCTTGGGGAACGGTTCCGGGGAAGGGGTTACACCGATAAACTCATCTTT. Its protein is CALGERFRGRGYTDKLIF.

This chain uses TRDV2 with TRDJ1; D gene uncertain. Germline V gives CDR1 GEAIGNYY, CDR2 EKD. The CDR3 is made up of 16 amino acids. The V gene lost 0 bases and the J gene lost 0 bases, with 13 bases spanning the gap. CDR3 sequence reads: CACDTVSPRNTDKLIF. The CDR3 nucleotides are TGTGCCTGTGACACCGTGTCCCCCCGGAACACCGATAAACTCATCTTT.

This clone was detected only a few times. The rearrangement links TRDV2 to TRDJ1, with TRDD3 identical over 11 bases. Trimming cost V 5 bases and J 4 bases; bases outside gene matches: 5. CDR3 length equals 14 residues. Germline CDR1 GEAIGNYY, CDR2 EKD. For the CDR3, the DNA is TGTGCCTGTGCACCACTGGGGGATAACGATAAACTCATCTTT. It translates to CACAPLGDNDKLIF.

This clone appeared a single time. The chain joins TRDV1 to TRDJ1; D is perhaps TRDD3 (6 bases). The CDR3 is made up of 18 amino acids. V lost 9 bases to trimming and J lost 2 bases, with 28 bases between them. The V gene's germline CDR1 is TSWWSYY and CDR2 QGS. The DNA of the CDR3 is TGTGCTCTGTCACACTCCGTTCCGTACTGGGCTAATACCGATAAACTCATCTTT. Translated: CALSHSVPYWANTDKLIF.

This chain uses TRDV2 with TRDJ1; 8 nucleotides line up with TRDD3. Per germline, CDR1 GEAIGNYY and CDR2 EKD. The CDR3 totals 17 residues. V lost 6 bases, J lost 1 base, and 15 bases stayed unmatched. The CDR3 DNA follows: TGTGCCTGTTTACGGGGGGCTGGGGGACATCTCACCGATAAACTCATCTTT. Protein product: CACLRGAGGHLTDKLIF.

The chain joins TRDV1 to TRDJ1, with D unresolved. V lost 4 bases to trimming and J lost 4 bases, with 7 bases between them. Germline values: CDR1 TSWWSYY, CDR2 QGS. The length of the CDR3 is 12 residues. This CDR3 reads CALGVKHDKLIF. In DNA form, the CDR3 reads TGTGCTCTTGGGGTAAAGCACGATAAACTCATCTTT.

Comment on this clone: The identical CDR3 is also encoded by other nucleotide sequences in the sample. The CDR3 coding sequence is TGTGCTCTTGGGGAAGGGTCCTACCAAAGACTCATCTTT. It specifies CALGEGSYQRLIF. The chain recombines TRDV1 with TRDJ1, with TRDD2 as a possible D gene (6 bases). CDR3 length: 13 amino acids. The germline V and J ends were trimmed by 2 bases and 10 bases, with 14 bases remaining between them. Looked up from germline, CDR1 is TSWWSYY and CDR2 is QGS.

This clone was seen more than once but under ten times. The chain joins TRDV2 to TRDJ1; 10 nucleotides match TRDD3. There are 14 residues in the CDR3. Germline V gene sequence: CDR1 GEAIGNYY, CDR2 EKD. With V trimmed by 2 bases and J by 4 bases, 3 bases remained unmatched. As DNA, the CDR3 is TGTGCCTGTGACAAGCTGGGGGATAACGATAAACTCATCTTT. As protein: CACDKLGDNDKLIF.

This clone has a handful of counts. This chain links TRDV2 with TRDJ1, with TRDD3 matching over 13 bases. CDR3 length: 17 amino acids. Germline values: CDR1 GEAIGNYY, CDR2 EKD. V dropped 2 bases and J dropped 3; count of bases not matched to a gene: 8. CDR3 nucleotide sequence: TGTGCCTGTGACAAGCTAGCACTGGGGGATACGGCCGATAAACTCATCTTT. Translated: CACDKLALGDTADKLIF.

The chain joins TRDV2 to TRDJ1; 8 nucleotides align to TRDD3. V shed 0 bases, J shed 4 bases, and the junction held 3 bases outside the gene matches. The CDR3 is 14 residues long. CDR1 GEAIGNYY and CDR2 EKD come from the germline V gene. The CDR3 region has the DNA TGTGCCTGTGACACCGTAGGGGGATACGATAAACTCATCTTT. This encodes CACDTVGGYDKLIF.

J is TRDJ1 and V is TRDV2, with TRDD3 matching 10 bases. With 3 bases clipped from V and 5 bases from J, the junction kept 14 bases outside the gene matches. The CDR3 runs to 17 residues. Germline V gene lookup returns CDR1 GEAIGNYY and CDR2 EKD. CDR3 nucleotide sequence: TGTGCCTGTGACCATGCCTTGCCTACTGGGGGATTGGATAAACTCATCTTT. Amino acids: CACDHALPTGGLDKLIF.

By proportion, this clone is large. Other DNA sequences in the same sample also yield this CDR3. The genes are TRDV1 and TRDJ1; 8 nucleotides agree with TRDD3. There are 20 residues in the CDR3. Germline V gives CDR1 TSWWSYY, CDR2 QGS. V lost 3 bases and J lost 1; bases outside the gene matches: 19. The CDR3 coding sequence is TGTGCTCTTGGGGAGCCCGTTGTACGCGGGGATACAATCCGCACCGATAAACTCATCTTT. Its translation: CALGEPVVRGDTIRTDKLIF.

This clone was detected only a few times. This rearrangement joins TRDV2 to TRDJ1; 10 bases map to TRDD3. From germline, CDR1 is GEAIGNYY and CDR2 EKD. The V gene end was trimmed by 3 bases and the J gene end by 8 bases; junction bases not matched to a gene: 8. The CDR3 loop spans 14 amino acids. DNA for the CDR3: TGTGCCTGTGACCACGTACTGGGGGATGGGAAACTCATCTTT. This codes for CACDHVLGDGKLIF.

The gene calls are TRDV2 and TRDJ1; 7 bases line up with TRDD1. V dropped 3 bases and J dropped 3; count of bases not matched to a gene: 21. The CDR3 totals 19 residues. CDR1 and CDR2 from the germline V gene are GEAIGNYY and EKD. This CDR3 is CACDRMKRSGEIGPDKLIF. The CDR3 DNA is TGTGCCTGTGACCGGATGAAGAGATCAGGGGAAATAGGACCCGATAAACTCATCTTT.

The CDR3 loop is CACDTLDRGYRLETDKLIF. CDR3 coding DNA: TGTGCCTGTGACACCCTGGATCGGGGATACCGGCTAGAGACCGATAAACTCATCTTT. This chain links TRDV2 with TRDJ1, with 8 bases fitting TRDD3. V was clipped by 0 bases and J by 2 bases; unmatched bases: 16. The CDR3 covers 19 residues. Germline values: CDR1 GEAIGNYY, CDR2 EKD.

CDR3 nucleotide sequence: TGTGCCTGTGACGTACTGGGGGATTTGACAGCACAACTCTTCTTT. Its protein product is CACDVLGDLTAQLFF. V is TRDV2 and J is TRDJ2; 9 bases agree with TRDD3. The ends lost 3 bases at V and 1 base at J; junction bases unmatched: 2. CDR3 length equals 15 residues. CDR1 GEAIGNYY and CDR2 EKD come from the germline V gene.

This clone was seen a single time. The chain recombines TRAV29/DV5 with TRDJ1; no clear D gene. Germline V gene lookup returns CDR1 NSMFDY and CDR2 ISSIKDK. CDR3 length: 18 amino acids. V dropped 0 bases and J dropped 0 bases, with 21 bases sitting between them. As DNA, the CDR3 is TGTGCAGCAAGCGTAGCGAGGACCGATGGGTTGGACACCGATAAACTCATCTTT. Its protein product is CAASVARTDGLDTDKLIF. The full variable domain, in which reference TRAV29/DV5 and TRDJ1 provide the parts outside the CDR3, is DQQVKQNSPSLSVQEGRISILNCDYTNSMFDYFLWYKKYPAEGPTFLISISSIKDKNEDGRFTVFLNKSAKHLSLHIVPSQPGDSAVYFCAASVARTDGLDTDKLIFGKGTRVTVEP.

By share, this clone counts as large. The genes are TRDV2 and TRDJ1; D unresolved. The CDR3 spans 16 residues. With 3 bases removed from V and 0 bases from J, the gap between germline ends came to 16 bases. Germline CDR1 and CDR2: GEAIGNYY and EKD. This CDR3 reads CACDGLTSQYTDKLIF. The CDR3 coding sequence is TGTGCCTGTGACGGCCTCACTTCACAGTACACCGATAAACTCATCTTT.

This sequence joins TRDV2 and TRDJ2; 12 positions agree with TRDD3. Germline V CDR1 and CDR2: GEAIGNYY, EKD. V dropped 0 bases and J dropped 0; count of bases not matched to a gene: 4. This CDR3 is built from 18 residues. In DNA form, the CDR3 reads TGTGCCTGTGACACCCTACTGGGGGATACCTCTTTGACAGCACAACTCTTCTTT. Protein product: CACDTLLGDTSLTAQLFF.

This clone turned up a few times. V is TRDV2 and J is TRDJ3; tentative D call: TRDD3 (6 bases). This CDR3 is built from 17 residues. Germline V lookup: CDR1 GEAIGNYY, CDR2 EKD. Trimming took 0 bases from V and 3 from J, leaving 11 bases between them. The chain's CDR3 is CACDTVDTGWDTRQMFF. In DNA form, the CDR3 reads TGTGCCTGTGACACCGTGGATACAGGCTGGGACACCCGACAGATGTTTTTC.

The rearrangement joins TRDV2 to TRDJ1; the match to TRDD3 covers 13 bases. The CDR3 consists of 17 residues. Germline V gene lookup returns CDR1 GEAIGNYY and CDR2 EKD. V shed 0 bases, J shed 7 bases, and the junction held 10 bases outside the gene matches. The CDR3 DNA reads as TGTGCCTGTGACACCCTGACTGGGGGATACGAGGGCGGTAAACTCATCTTT. It is translated as CACDTLTGGYEGGKLIF.